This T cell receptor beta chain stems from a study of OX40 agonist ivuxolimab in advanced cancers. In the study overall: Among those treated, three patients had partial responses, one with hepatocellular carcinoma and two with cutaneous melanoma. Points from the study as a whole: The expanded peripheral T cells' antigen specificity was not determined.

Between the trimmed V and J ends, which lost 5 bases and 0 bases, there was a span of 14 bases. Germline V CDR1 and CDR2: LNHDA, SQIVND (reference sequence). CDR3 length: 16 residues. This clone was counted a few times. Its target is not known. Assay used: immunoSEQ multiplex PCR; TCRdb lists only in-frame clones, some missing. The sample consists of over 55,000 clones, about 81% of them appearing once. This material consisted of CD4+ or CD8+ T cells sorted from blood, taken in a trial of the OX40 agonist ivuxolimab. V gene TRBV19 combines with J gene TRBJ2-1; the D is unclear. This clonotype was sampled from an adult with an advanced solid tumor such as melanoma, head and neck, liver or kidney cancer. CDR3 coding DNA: TGTGCCAGTAGTGCCCTCGGCCCCCGCTCCTACAATGAGCAGTTCTTC. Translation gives CASSALGPRSYNEQFF.